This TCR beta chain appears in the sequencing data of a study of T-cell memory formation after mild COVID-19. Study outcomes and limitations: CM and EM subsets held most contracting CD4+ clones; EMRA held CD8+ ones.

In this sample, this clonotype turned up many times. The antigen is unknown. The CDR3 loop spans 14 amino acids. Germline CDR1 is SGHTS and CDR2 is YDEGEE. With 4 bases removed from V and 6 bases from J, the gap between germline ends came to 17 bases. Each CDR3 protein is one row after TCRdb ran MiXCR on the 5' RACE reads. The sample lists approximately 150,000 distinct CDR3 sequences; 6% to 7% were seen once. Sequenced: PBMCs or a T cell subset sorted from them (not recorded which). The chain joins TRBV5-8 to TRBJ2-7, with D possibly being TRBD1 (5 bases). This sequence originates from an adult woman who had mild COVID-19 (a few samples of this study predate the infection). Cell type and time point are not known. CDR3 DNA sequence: TGTGCCAGCAGCAGAAGGACATGGGAAGGCGAGCAGTACTTC. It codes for CASSRRTWEGEQYF.